This T cell receptor beta chain was identified during a study of cytomegalovirus exposure and HLA in healthy donors. Germline V CDR1 and CDR2: MNHNY, SVGAGI (reference sequence). The junction had 11 bases not matched to a gene; V was cut back by 5 bases and J by 7 bases. This CDR3 region has 16 residues. 13 Jbeta primers and 60 Vbeta primers were used for the PCR. The assay was immunoSEQ multiplex PCR, and TCRdb's table has in-frame clones only and misses some. This sample contains 200,000 to 250,000 clones. Sequenced sample: PBMCs. This TCR was sampled from a woman aged 25 to 39 in good health and CMV-seropositive. The V and J genes are TRBV6-6 and TRBJ1-4; 9 bases match TRBD1. In nucleotides, the CDR3 is TGTGCCAGCAGTACACGCTTAGGGACAGGGTCTGAAAAACTGTTTTTT. Protein: CASSTRLGTGSEKLFF.